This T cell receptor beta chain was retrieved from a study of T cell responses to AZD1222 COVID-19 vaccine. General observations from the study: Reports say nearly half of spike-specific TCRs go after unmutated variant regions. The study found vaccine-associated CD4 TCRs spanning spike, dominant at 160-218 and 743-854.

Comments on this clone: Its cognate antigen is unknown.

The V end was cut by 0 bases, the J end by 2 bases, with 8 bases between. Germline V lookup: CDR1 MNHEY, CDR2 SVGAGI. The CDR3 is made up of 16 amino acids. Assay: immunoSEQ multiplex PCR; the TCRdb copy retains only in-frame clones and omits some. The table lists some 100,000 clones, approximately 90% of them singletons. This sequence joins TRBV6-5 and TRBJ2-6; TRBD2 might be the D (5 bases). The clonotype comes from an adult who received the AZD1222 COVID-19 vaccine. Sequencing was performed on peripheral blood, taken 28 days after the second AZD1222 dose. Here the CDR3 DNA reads TGTGCCAGCAGTTACTCTACCGGGGCTGGGGCCAACGTCCTGACTTTC. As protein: CASSYSTGAGANVLTF.